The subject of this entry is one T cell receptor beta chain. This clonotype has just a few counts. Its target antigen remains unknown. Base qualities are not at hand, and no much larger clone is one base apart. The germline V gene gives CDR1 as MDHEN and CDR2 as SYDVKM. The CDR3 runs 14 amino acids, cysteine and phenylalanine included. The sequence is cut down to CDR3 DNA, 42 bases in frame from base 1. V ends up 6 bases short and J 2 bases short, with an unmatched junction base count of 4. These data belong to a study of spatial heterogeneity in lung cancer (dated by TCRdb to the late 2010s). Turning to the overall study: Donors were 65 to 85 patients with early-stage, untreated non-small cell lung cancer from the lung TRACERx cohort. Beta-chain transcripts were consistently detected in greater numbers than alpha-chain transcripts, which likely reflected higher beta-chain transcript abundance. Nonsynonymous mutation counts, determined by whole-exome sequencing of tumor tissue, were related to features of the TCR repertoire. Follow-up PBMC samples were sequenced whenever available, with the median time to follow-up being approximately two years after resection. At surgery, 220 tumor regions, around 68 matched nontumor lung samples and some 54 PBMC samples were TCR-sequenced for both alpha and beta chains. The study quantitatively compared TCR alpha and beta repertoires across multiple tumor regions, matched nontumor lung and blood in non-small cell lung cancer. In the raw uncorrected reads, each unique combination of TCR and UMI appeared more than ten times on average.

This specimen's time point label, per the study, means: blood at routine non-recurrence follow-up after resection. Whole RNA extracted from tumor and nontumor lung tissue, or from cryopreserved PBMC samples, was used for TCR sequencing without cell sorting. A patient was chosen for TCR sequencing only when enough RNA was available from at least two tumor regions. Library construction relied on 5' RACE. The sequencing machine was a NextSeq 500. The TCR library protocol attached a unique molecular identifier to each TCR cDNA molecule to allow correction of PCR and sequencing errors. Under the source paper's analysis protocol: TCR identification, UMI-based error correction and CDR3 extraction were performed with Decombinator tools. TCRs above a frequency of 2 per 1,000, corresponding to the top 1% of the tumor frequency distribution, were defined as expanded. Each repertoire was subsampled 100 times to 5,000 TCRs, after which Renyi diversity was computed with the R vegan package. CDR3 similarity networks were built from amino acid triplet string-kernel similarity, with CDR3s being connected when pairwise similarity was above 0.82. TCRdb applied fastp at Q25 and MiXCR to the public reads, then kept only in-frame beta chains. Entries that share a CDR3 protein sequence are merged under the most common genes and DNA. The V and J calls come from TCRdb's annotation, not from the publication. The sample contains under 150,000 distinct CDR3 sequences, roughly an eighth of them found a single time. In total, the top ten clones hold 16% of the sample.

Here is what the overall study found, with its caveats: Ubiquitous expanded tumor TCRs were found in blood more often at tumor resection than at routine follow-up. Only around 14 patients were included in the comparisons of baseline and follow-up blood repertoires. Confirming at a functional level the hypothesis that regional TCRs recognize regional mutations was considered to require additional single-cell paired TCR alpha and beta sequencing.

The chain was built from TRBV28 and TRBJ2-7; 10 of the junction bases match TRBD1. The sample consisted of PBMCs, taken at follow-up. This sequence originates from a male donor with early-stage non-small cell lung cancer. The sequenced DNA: TGTGCCAGCAGAACCGGGACAGGGGCCTACGAGCAGTACTTC. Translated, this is CASRTGTGAYEQYF.